The 2 T cell receptor beta chains below come from one sample, sequenced in a study of T cells in Graves' hyperthyroidism and ophthalmopathy. Using RNA transcripts as the source, TCR beta CDR3 regions were amplified. First-round RT-PCR with HTBI primers amplified the TCR CDR3 region. TCRdb called the multiplex PCR reads again in MiXCR, with one record for every CDR3 protein. The sample has approximately 410,000 distinct CDR3 sequences, roughly an eighth seen once. Specimen: blood. The receptors derive from a woman younger than 35 with Graves' hyperthyroidism.

The sample holds a few counts of this clonotype. This chain links TRBV29-1 with TRBJ2-3, with TRBD2 identical over 7 bases. The germline gives CDR1 SQVTM, CDR2 ANQGSEA. This CDR3 has 12 residues. The CDR3 DNA follows: TGCACCTGCAGGGACTACACAGATACGCAGTATTTT. Translated: CTCRDYTDTQYF.

This clonotype has more than one count but fewer than ten. CDR3 region: CASSFGQAFGQPQHF. The CDR3 DNA sequence: TGTGCCAGCAGTTTCGGCCAGGCGTTCGGTCAGCCCCAGCATTTT. V and J are TRBV28 and TRBJ1-5, with D hard to call. Germline V gives CDR1 MDHEN, CDR2 SYDVKM. The length of the CDR3 is 15 residues. V shed 3 bases and J shed 6 bases, with 15 bases lying between them. The whole variable domain, remainder taken from reference TRBV28 and TRBJ1-5, is DVKVTQSSRYLVKRTGEKVFLECVQDMDHENMFWYRQDPGLGLRLIYFSYDVKMKEKGDIPEGYSVSREKKERFSLILESASTNQTSMYLCASSFGQAFGQPQHFGDGTRLSIL.